The rows below give T cell receptor beta chains drawn from one sample of a study of blood T cell repertoires in COVID-19. The data were produced by immunoSEQ multiplex PCR, yet TCRdb's version contains in-frame clones alone and is incomplete. The profile shows 9,500 to 15,000 clones, roughly nine tenths of them singletons. The sequencing sample was made of peripheral blood. Receptors originate from a man aged 65-85 years with active COVID-19. CDR3s leave out the opening cysteine and the closing phenylalanine or tryptophan. Clone size is stated in some rows and not others, as once, few, many or a class when expanded.

>-|TRBV5-4|TRBJ2-7
ASSPTPSQSYEQY
>-|TRBV6-5|TRBJ2-1
ASSYSTSGRGGEQF
>-|TRBV11-3|TRBJ2-7
ASSFLQGSYEQY
>-|TRBV1|TRBJ1-2
TSSQQGANYSYT
>-|TRBV6-5|TRBJ1-1
ATLRYKMNTEAF
>once|TRBV11-2|TRBJ1-5
ASSSGGQGSQPQH
>-|TRBV19|TRBJ1-2
ASTRDRGLYGYT
>-|TRBV18|TRBJ1-3
ASSPQTGVRNTIY
>-|TRBV11-2|TRBJ2-1
ASSLMGREGLDEQF
>-|TRBV2|TRBJ2-1
ASEGLAGTNEQF
>-|TRBV27|TRBJ1-4
ASSLSGHHNEKLF
>once|TRBV6-4|TRBJ1-6
ASSNSYNSPLH
>-|TRBV6-4|TRBJ1-5
ASSDGSGLQPQH
>once|TRBV29-1|TRBJ2-2
SVPHLRTGPPNTGELF
>-|TRBV11-2|TRBJ2-7
ASSLHTEFYEQY
>-|TRBV10-1|TRBJ2-7
ASSEGLGDSYEQY
>-|TRBV3-1/TRBV3-2|TRBJ2-7
ASSQAGGYEQY
>-|TRBV19|TRBJ2-1
ASSSGTGSYNEQF
>-|TRBV24-1|TRBJ2-3
ATSDVGNTDTQY
>once|TRBV11-2|TRBJ2-7
ASSLHTEFYEQY
>-|TRBV5-1|TRBJ1-1
ASSLGNGDTEAF